This T cell receptor (beta chain) was sequenced in a study of CD8 T cells in ankylosing spondylitis. Study results and caveats: A motif of fewer than ten highly homologous TCR beta variants was seen as apparently characteristic of ankylosing spondylitis blood. Reports say disease-linked clones showed up significantly more in matched ankylosing spondylitis synovial fluid. In reactive arthritis synovial fluid and blood, some motif variants had been reported before.

This clonotype appeared many times. Its antigen is undetermined. The CDR3 loop spans 16 amino acids. Trimming cost V 1 base and J 2 bases, with 12 bases left between them. Germline assignment: CDR1 DFQATT and CDR2 SNEGSKA (reference sequence). MiXCR, applied by TCRdb to the 5' RACE reads, yields one record per CDR3 protein. The sample includes a few hundred thousand distinct CDR3 sequences, more than 5.5% seen only once; the top ten take around 14%. The TCR originated in a male donor with ankylosing spondylitis. Specimen: blood, either unsorted or a sorted T cell fraction (not recorded which). V gene TRBV20-1 combines with J gene TRBJ1-6; D ambiguous. CDR3 residues: CSARGRKGAYNSPLHF. CDR3 in DNA: TGCAGTGCTAGAGGAAGAAAGGGCGCCTATAATTCACCCCTCCACTTT.